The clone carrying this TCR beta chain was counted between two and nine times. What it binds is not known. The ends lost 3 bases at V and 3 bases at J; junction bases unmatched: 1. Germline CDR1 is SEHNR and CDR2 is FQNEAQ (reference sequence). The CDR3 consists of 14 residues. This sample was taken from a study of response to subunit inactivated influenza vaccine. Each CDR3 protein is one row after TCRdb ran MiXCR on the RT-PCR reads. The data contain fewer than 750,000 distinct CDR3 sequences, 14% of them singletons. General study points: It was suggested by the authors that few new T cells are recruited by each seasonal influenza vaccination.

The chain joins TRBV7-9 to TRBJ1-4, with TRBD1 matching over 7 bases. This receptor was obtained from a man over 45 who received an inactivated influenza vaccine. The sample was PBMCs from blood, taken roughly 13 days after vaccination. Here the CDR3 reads CASSLGTANEKLFF. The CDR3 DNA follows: TGTGCCAGCAGCTTGGGGACAGCTAATGAAAAACTGTTTTTT.